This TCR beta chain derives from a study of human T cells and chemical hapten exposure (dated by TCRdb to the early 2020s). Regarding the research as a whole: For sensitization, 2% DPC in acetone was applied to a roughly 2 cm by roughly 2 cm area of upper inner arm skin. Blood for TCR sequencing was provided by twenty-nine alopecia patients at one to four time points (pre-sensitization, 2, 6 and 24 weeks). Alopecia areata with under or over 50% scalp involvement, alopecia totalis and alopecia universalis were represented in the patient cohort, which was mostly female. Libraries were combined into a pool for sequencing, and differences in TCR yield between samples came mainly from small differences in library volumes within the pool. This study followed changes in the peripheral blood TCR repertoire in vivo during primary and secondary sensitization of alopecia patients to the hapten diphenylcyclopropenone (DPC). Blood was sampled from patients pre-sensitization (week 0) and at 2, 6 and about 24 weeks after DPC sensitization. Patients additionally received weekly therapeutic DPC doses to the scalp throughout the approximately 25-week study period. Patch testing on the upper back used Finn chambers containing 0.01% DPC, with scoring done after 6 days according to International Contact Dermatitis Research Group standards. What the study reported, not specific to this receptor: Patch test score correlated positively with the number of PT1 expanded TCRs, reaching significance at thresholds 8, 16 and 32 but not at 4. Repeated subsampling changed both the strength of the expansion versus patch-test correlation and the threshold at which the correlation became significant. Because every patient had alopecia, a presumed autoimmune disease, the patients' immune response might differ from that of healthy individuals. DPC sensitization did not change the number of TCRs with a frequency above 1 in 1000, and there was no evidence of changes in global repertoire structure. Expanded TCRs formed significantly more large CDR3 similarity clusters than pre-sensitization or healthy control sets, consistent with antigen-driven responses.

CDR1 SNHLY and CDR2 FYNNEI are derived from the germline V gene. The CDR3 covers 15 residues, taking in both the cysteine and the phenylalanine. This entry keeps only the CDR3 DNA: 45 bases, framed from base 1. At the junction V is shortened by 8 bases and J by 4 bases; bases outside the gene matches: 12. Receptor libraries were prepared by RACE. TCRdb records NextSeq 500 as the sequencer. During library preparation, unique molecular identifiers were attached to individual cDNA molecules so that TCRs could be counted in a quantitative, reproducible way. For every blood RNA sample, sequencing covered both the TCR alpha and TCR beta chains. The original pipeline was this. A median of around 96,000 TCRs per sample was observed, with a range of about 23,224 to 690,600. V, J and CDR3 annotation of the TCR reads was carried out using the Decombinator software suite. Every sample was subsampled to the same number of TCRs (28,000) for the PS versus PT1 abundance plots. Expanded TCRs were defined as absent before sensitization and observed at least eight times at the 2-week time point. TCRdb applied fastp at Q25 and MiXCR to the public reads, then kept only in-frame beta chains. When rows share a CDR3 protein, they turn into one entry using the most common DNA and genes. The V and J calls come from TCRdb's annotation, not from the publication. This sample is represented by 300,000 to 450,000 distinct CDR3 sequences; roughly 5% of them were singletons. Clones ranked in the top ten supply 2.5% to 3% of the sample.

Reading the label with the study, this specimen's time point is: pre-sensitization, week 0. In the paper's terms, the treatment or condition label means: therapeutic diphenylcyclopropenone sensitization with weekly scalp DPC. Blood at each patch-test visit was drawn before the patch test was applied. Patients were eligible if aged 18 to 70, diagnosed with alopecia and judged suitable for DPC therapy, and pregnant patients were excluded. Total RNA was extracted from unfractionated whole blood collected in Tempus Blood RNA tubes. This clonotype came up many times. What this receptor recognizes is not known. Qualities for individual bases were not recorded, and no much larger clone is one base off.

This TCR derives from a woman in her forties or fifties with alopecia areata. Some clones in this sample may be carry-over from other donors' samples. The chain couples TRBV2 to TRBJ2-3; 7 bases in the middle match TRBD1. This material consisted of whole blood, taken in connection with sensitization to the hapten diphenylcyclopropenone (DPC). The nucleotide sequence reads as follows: TGTGCCAGCGGCGGAGACAGGGCGTCGTCAGATACGCAGTATTTT. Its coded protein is CASGGDRASSDTQYF. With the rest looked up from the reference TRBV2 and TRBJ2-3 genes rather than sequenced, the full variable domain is EPEVTQTPSHQVTQMGQEVILRCVPISNHLYFYWYRQILGQKVEFLVSFYNNEISEKSEIFDDQFSVERPDGSNFTLKIRSTKLEDSAMYFCASGGDRASSDTQYFGPGTRLTVL.